This TCR beta chain was documented in a study of blood T cell repertoires in COVID-19. Looking at the study overall: T cells, B-cell-depleted T cells, or PBMCs supplied cDNA or gDNA.

Looked up from germline, CDR1 is SGHRS and CDR2 is YFSETQ. This CDR3 contains 14 residues. With 0 bases clipped from V and 8 bases from J, the junction kept 5 bases outside the gene matches. Original methodology: Nucleated cell counts were estimated from reference gene primer amplification. The assay was immunoSEQ multiplex PCR, and TCRdb's table has in-frame clones only and misses some. The DNA was the basis for D and trimming; V, J and clone size are from that table. The repertoire holds about 140,000 clones, with 80% to 90% as singletons. Input material: peripheral blood. The TCR comes from a woman at least 80 years old with acute or convalescent COVID-19. The chain has TRBV5-1 and TRBJ1-2, with 9 bases lining up with TRBD1. In nucleotides, the CDR3 is TGCGCCAGCAGCTTGGTCGGGACAGGGACCGGCTACACCTTC. Amino acid sequence: CASSLVGTGTGYTF. The entire variable domain, with the rest obtained from reference TRBV5-1 and TRBJ1-2, is as follows: KAGVTQTPRYLIKTRGQQVTLSCSPISGHRSVSWYQQTPGQGLQFLFEYFSETQRNKGNFPGRFSGRQFSNSRSEMNVSTLELGDSALYLCASSLVGTGTGYTFGSGTRLTVV.